This TCR beta chain derives from a study of OX40 agonist ivuxolimab in advanced cancers. Overall study: Patients got intravenous ivuxolimab at 0.01 to 10 mg/kg every 2 weeks.

Produced via immunoSEQ multiplex PCR; TCRdb's table is partial and in-frame only. The repertoire consists of fewer than 40,000 clones, with less than 80% occurring once and the leading ten covering around 9.9%. This clone was counted once. V was pared by 0 bases and J by 2 bases, with 10 bases between. The CDR3 consists of 14 residues. Germline CDR1 and CDR2: SQVTM and ANQGSEA. The TCR originated in an adult with an advanced solid tumor such as melanoma, head and neck, liver or kidney cancer. This specimen was CD4+ or CD8+ T cells sorted from blood, taken in a trial of the OX40 agonist ivuxolimab. The chain couples TRBV29-1 to TRBJ1-1, with D unclear. CDR3 in DNA: TGCAGCGTTGAAGAAGCTGGGATCAACACTGAAGCTTTCTTT. Translated, it gives CSVEEAGINTEAFF.